Listed below are T cell receptor beta chains from one sample, sequenced in a study of beta chain features in type 1 diabetes. TCRdb's table, derived via immunoSEQ multiplex PCR, lists solely in-frame clones and lacks some. The sample has a few hundred thousand clones; approximately 11% are singletons. Sequenced: central memory CD4+ T cells from blood. Every receptor here comes from a man aged 18 to 30 in good health. The CDR3 runs from the conserved cysteine through the conserved F or W. The order of the fields is D gene, clone size, V gene, J gene, CDR3 DNA, CDR3 protein. The D gene is left open where the match is weak. Clone size, where shown, is once, few, many, or a class for clones that have expanded.

.	few	TRBV6-5	TRBJ2-7	TGTGCCAGCAGTTACCCTGGGACTGGCGAGCAGTACTTC	CASSYPGTGEQYF
.	.	TRBV6-6	TRBJ2-1	TGTGCCAGCGGACGGCTAGCGATTGGTTTGGAGCAGTTCTTC	CASGRLAIGLEQFF
.	.	TRBV25-1	TRBJ2-7	TGTGCCAGCTCCAGAAGCCTCGAGCAGTACTTC	CASSRSLEQYF
.	few	TRBV9	TRBJ1-5	TGTGCCAGCAGCGTAGCCCCGGGATCCAATCAGCCCCAGCATTTT	CASSVAPGSNQPQHF
TRBD2	.	TRBV5-1	TRBJ2-5	TGCGCCAGCAGCCCATTCCGGGGACTAGGGGAGACCCAGTACTTC	CASSPFRGLGETQYF
TRBD2	many	TRBV29-1	TRBJ2-2	TGCAGCGTTGAAGGGGAGGACAAATTAGCGGGAGGGACCGGGGAGCTGTTTTTT	CSVEGEDKLAGGTGELFF
.	few	TRBV29-1	TRBJ1-1	TGCAGCGTTGAGGGGGGTTGGAACACTGAAGCTTTCTTT	CSVEGGWNTEAFF
.	.	TRBV30	TRBJ2-7	TGTGCCTGGACAGGGCTCGACGAGCAGTACTTC	CAWTGLDEQYF
.	.	TRBV4-1	TRBJ1-2	TGCGCCAGCAGCTCCCTTGCGCACAACTATGGCTACACCTTC	CASSSLAHNYGYTF
TRBD1	.	TRBV5-6	TRBJ2-7	TGTGCCAGCAGCACGGCCGGGACAGGCCCCTACGAGCAGTACTTC	CASSTAGTGPYEQYF
TRBD2	few	TRBV5-1	TRBJ2-1	TGCGCCAGCAACGAGCGGGAGGTCTCCTACAATGAGCAGTTCTTC	CASNEREVSYNEQFF
.	few	TRBV5-6	TRBJ2-6	TGTGCCAGCAGCTTTTTGCCGGGACGGCCCTCTGGGGCCAACGTCCTGACTTTC	CASSFLPGRPSGANVLTF
.	few	TRBV2	TRBJ2-1	TGTGCCAGCAGGGTGGAGCTTTCGTACAATGAGCAGTTCTTC	CASRVELSYNEQFF
.	.	TRBV11-2	TRBJ1-1	TGTGCCAGCAGCTTCACCCCGGGGATCGGTGAAGCTTTCTTT	CASSFTPGIGEAFF
.	many	TRBV28	TRBJ2-1	TGTGCCAGCACCACTAGGAGCATTTCTGAGCAGTTCTTC	CASTTRSISEQFF
TRBD2	many	TRBV5-1	TRBJ2-1	TGCGCCAGCAGCTTGACTAGCGGCTACAATGAGCAGTTCTTC	CASSLTSGYNEQFF
.	.	TRBV11-2	TRBJ1-2	TGTGCCAGCAGCTTAGATAACACACCCGGCCGGGGCTACACCTTC	CASSLDNTPGRGYTF
.	few	TRBV11-2	TRBJ1-5	TGTGCCAGCAGCCGCGGGGCCAGCGGGGATCAGCCCCAGCATTTT	CASSRGASGDQPQHF
TRBD1	.	TRBV7-8	TRBJ2-5	TGTGCCAGCAGCCCGACAGGGCAGGAGACCCAGTACTTC	CASSPTGQETQYF
TRBD1	.	TRBV19	TRBJ1-5	TGTGCCAGTAGGACGACCGGGACAGGGGGGTATAGCAATCAGCCCCAGCATTTT	CASRTTGTGGYSNQPQHF
.	few	TRBV5-1	TRBJ2-7	TGCGCCAGCAGGTTTCTGGACGGAAGCTCCTACGAGCAGTACTTC	CASRFLDGSSYEQYF
.	.	TRBV27	TRBJ2-3	TGTGCCAGCAGGAGAGGAGGCCCTAGCACAGATACGCAGTATTTT	CASRRGGPSTDTQYF
.	few	TRBV27	TRBJ2-7	TGTGCCAGCAGTTTAACGGGCTACGAGCAGTACTTC	CASSLTGYEQYF
TRBD1	few	TRBV25-1	TRBJ1-2	TGTGCCAGCAGTGACGAAACTAGGACAGGGCTGTATGGCTACACCTTC	CASSDETRTGLYGYTF
TRBD2	few	TRBV5-4	TRBJ2-5	TGTGCCAGCAGCCCCTCCGGGGGGAGGCAAGAGACCCAGTACTTC	CASSPSGGRQETQYF
.	few	TRBV4-2	TRBJ2-1	TGTGCCAGCAGCCAAGCCGGAGGGCGTCCCAACAATGAGCAGTTCTTC	CASSQAGGRPNNEQFF
TRBD1	.	TRBV29-1	TRBJ1-1	TGCAGCGTCCGGGGGACAGGGATGAGCGCTGAAGCTTTCTTT	CSVRGTGMSAEAFF
.	.	TRBV5-6	TRBJ2-1	TGTGCCCGTCCAGACGGACTATTGGGTGAGCAGTTCTTC	CARPDGLLGEQFF
TRBD1	.	TRBV6-5	TRBJ2-7	TGTGCCATCAGGACCGGGACAGCTGTCTACGAGCAGTACTTC	CAIRTGTAVYEQYF
TRBD1	.	TRBV7-8	TRBJ1-4	TGTGCCAGCAGCGCCGGACAGGCTGGGGAAAAACTGTTTTTT	CASSAGQAGEKLFF
.	.	TRBV18	TRBJ2-3	TGTGCCAGCTCACCGGGACCCACTAGCGATACGCAGTATTTT	CASSPGPTSDTQYF
TRBD1	many	TRBV7-2	TRBJ2-1	TGTGCCAGCAGCGCTGGACAGGGAAGGAACAATGAGCAGTTCTTC	CASSAGQGRNNEQFF
.	few	TRBV5-1	TRBJ2-1	TGCGCCAGCAGCTTGGAGTCCTTGAGCTCCTACAATGAGCAGTTCTTC	CASSLESLSSYNEQFF
TRBD1	.	TRBV9	TRBJ2-1	TGTGCCTGCAGCGCGGACAGGGGTGGCCGCAATGAGCAGTTCTTC	CACSADRGGRNEQFF
.	.	TRBV2	TRBJ2-2	TGTGCCAGCAGTCGTCCGGGTGCGAACACCGGGGAGCTGTTTTTT	CASSRPGANTGELFF
.	many	TRBV6-5	TRBJ2-6	TGTGCCAGCAGTTGGTGGAGCTCTGGGGCCAACGTCCTGACTTTC	CASSWWSSGANVLTF
.	few	TRBV6-5	TRBJ2-5	TGTGCCAGCAGGGAACCAAGAGACCCAGGGGCCCAGTACTTC	CASREPRDPGAQYF
.	.	TRBV4-3	TRBJ1-1	TGCGCCAGCAGCCAAGATAGACGGGCTTTCTTT	CASSQDRRAFF
.	few	TRBV6-5	TRBJ2-1	TGTGCCAGCAGCCCTCCGCTAGGGCAGTTCTTC	CASSPPLGQFF
.	.	TRBV6-6	TRBJ1-5	TGTGCCAGCAGCCGGGACGATGATCAGCCCCAGCATTTT	CASSRDDDQPQHF
TRBD1	many	TRBV29-1	TRBJ1-2	TGCAGCGTAACCGGGACAGGGGGCTCTATTGGTGGCTACACCTTC	CSVTGTGGSIGGYTF
TRBD2	.	TRBV7-2	TRBJ2-1	TGTGCCAGCAGAAGGACTAGCAGCTCCTACAATGAGCAGTTCTTC	CASRRTSSSYNEQFF